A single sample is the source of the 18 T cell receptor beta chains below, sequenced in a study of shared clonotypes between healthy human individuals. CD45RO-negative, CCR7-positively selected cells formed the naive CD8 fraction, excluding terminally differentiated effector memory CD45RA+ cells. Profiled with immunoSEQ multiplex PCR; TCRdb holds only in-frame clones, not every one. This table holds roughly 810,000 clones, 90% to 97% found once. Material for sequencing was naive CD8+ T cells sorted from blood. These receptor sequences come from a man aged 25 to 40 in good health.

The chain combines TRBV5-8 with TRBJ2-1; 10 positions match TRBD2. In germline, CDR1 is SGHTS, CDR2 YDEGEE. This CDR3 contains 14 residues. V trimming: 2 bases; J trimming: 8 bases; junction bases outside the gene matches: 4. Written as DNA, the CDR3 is TGTGCCAGCAGCTTTACTAGCGGGAACGATGAGCAGTTCTTC. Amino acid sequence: CASSFTSGNDEQFF.

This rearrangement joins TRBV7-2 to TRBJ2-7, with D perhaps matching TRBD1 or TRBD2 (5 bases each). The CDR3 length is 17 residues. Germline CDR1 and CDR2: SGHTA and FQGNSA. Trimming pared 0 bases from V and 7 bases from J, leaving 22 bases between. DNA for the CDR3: TGTGCCAGCAGCTTAGCAGGACCAACGCAGGGTGCGGGTGAGCAGTACTTC. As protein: CASSLAGPTQGAGEQYF.

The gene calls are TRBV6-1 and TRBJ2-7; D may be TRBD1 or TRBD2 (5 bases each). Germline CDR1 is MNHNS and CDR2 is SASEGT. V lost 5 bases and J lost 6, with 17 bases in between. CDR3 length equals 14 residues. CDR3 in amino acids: CASSRVGVDGEQYF. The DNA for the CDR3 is TGTGCCAGCAGTCGCGTGGGGGTGGACGGCGAGCAGTACTTC.

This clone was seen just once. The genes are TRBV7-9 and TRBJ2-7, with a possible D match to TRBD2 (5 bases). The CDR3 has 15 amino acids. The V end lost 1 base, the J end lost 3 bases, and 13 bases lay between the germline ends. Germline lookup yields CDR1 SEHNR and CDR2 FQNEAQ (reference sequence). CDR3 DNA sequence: TGTGCCAGCAGCTTAGGTTTGGAGGTCCACTACGAGCAGTACTTC. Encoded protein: CASSLGLEVHYEQYF.

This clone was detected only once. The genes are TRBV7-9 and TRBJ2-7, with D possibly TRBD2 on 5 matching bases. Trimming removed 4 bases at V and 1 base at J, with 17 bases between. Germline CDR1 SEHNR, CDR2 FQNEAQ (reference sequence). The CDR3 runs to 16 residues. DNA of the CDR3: TGTGCCAGCAGCTCCTCGTCCGGAGAGCGGTCCTACGAGCAGTACTTC. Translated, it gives CASSSSSGERSYEQYF.

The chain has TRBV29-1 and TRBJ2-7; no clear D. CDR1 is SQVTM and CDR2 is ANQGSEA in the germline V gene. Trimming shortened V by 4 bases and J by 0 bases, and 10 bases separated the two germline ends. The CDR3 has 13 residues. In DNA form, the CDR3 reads TGCAGCGTTGTTCCCCCTAACTCCTACGAGCAGTACTTC. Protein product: CSVVPPNSYEQYF.

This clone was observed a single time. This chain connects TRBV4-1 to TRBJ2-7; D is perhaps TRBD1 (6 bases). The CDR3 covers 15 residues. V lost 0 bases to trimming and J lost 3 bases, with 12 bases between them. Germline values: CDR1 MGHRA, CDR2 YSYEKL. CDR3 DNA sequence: TGCGCCAGCAGCCAAGATATAGCAGGGGACTACGAGCAGTACTTC. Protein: CASSQDIAGDYEQYF.

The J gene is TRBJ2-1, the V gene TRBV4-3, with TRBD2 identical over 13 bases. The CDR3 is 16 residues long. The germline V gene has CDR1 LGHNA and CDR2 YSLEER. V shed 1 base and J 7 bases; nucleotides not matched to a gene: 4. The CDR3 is CASSQGLAGGGNEQFF. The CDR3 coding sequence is TGCGCCAGCAGCCAAGGACTAGCGGGAGGCGGTAATGAGCAGTTCTTC.

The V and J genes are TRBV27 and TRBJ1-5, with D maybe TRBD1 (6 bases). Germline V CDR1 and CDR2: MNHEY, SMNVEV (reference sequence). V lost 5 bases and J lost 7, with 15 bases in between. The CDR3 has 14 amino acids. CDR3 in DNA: TGTGCCAGCAGTCTCACCACAGGGCCCCAGCCCCAGCATTTT. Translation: CASSLTTGPQPQHF.

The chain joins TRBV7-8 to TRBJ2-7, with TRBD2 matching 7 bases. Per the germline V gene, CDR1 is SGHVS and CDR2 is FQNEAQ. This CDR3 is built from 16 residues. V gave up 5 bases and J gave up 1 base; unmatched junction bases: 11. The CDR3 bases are TGTGCCAGCAGCGCCCACCGCCTAGCGGAGTCCTACGAGCAGTACTTC. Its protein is CASSAHRLAESYEQYF.

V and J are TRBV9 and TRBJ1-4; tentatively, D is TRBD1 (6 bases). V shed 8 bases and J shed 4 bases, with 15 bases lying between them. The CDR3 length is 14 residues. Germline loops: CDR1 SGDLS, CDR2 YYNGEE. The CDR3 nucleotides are TGTGCCAGTTCGGGGGGGCCGATTAATGAAAAACTGTTTTTT. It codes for CASSGGPINEKLFF. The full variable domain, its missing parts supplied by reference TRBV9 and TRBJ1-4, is DSGVTQTPKHLITATGQRVTLRCSPRSGDLSVYWYQQSLDQGLQFLIQYYNGEERAKGNILERFSAQQFPDLHSELNLSSLELGDSALYFCASSGGPINEKLFFGSGTQLSVL.

For the CDR3, the DNA is TGTGCCAGCACCGAGGTTGGGGGGAAACAGCCCCAGCATTTT. It yields the protein CASTEVGGKQPQHF. The chain recombines TRBV27 with TRBJ1-5; TRBD1 is a possible D gene (5 bases). V gave up 7 bases and J gave up 7 bases, with 17 bases separating them. CDR3 size: 14 residues. Germline CDR1 and CDR2: MNHEY and SMNVEV (reference sequence).

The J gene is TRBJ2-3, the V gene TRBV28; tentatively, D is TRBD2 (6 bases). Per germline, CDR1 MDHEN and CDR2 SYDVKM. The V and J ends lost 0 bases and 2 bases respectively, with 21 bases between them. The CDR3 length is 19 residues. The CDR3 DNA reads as TGTGCCAGCAGTTTATGGGTAGCGGAGGGCCGCACAGACACAGATACGCAGTATTTT. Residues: CASSLWVAEGRTDTDTQYF.

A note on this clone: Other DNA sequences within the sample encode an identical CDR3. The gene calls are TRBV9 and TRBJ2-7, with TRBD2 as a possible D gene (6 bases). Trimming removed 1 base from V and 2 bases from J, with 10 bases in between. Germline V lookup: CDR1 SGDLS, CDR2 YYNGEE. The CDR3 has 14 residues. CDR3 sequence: CASSVSGGPYEQYF. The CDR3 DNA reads TGTGCCAGCAGCGTATCCGGGGGACCCTACGAGCAGTACTTC.

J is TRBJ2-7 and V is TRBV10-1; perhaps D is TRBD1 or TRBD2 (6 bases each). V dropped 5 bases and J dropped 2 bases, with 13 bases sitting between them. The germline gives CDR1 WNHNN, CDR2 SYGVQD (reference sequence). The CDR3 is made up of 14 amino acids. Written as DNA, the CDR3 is TGCGCCAGCAGTCGGGGGCAGGGACCCTACGAGCAGTACTTC. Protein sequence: CASSRGQGPYEQYF.

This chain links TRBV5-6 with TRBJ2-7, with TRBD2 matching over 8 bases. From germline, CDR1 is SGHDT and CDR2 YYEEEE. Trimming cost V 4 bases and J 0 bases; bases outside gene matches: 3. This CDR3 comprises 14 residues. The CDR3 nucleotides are TGTGCCAGCAGCCCGGGGACTAGCTCCTACGAGCAGTACTTC. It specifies CASSPGTSSYEQYF.

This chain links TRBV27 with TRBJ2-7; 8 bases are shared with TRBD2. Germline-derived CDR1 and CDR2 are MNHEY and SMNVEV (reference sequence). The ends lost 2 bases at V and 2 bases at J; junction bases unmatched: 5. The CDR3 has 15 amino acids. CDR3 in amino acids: CASSLAGGLPYEQYF. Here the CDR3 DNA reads TGTGCCAGCAGTTTAGCGGGAGGCCTCCCCTACGAGCAGTACTTC.

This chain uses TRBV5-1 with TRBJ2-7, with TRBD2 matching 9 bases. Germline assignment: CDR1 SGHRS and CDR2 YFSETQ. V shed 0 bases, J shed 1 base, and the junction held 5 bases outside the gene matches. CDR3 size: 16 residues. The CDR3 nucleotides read TGCGCCAGCAGCTTGGGTCTCGGACTAGCGTCCTACGAGCAGTACTTC. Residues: CASSLGLGLASYEQYF. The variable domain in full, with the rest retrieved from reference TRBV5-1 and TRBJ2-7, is KAGVTQTPRYLIKTRGQQVTLSCSPISGHRSVSWYQQTPGQGLQFLFEYFSETQRNKGNFPGRFSGRQFSNSRSEMNVSTLELGDSALYLCASSLGLGLASYEQYFGPGTRLTVT.